This TCR beta chain came from a study of lymphopenia after photon versus proton radiotherapy. CDR1 and CDR2 (germline): ENHRY, SYGVKD. After removal of 0 bases from V and 3 bases from J, the junction contained 3 bases not matched to a gene. The CDR3 runs to 16 residues. With regard to this clone: Within the sample, other DNA sequences also encode this same CDR3.

Clones were read by immunoSEQ multiplex PCR, and TCRdb kept only the in-frame ones, dropping some. The sample comprises fewer than 25,000 clones, over 65% of which are singletons, and 24% rests with the top ten. J is TRBJ2-1 and V is TRBV10-3, with TRBD2 identical over 9 bases. Sample: peripheral blood, taken from a patient treated with photon-based radiotherapy. This receptor was taken from a middle-aged man with gastric cancer. CDR3 residues: CAISESSGGLYNEQFF. The CDR3 DNA follows: TGTGCCATCAGTGAGTCGAGCGGGGGGCTCTACAATGAGCAGTTCTTC.